The 24 T cell receptor beta chains given below trace back to one sample, sequenced in a study of T-cell reconstitution after alpha-beta-depleted transplantation in children. Unique molecular identifiers were used in preparing the TCRbeta library. TCRdb reprocessed the PCR reads with MiXCR, giving one entry per CDR3 protein. The sample carries about 47,000 distinct CDR3 sequences, approximately 52% recorded once. Sequences were derived from peripheral blood, sampled before TCRalphabeta/CD19-depleted stem cell transplant. The receptors originated from a boy less than two years old with SCID, due to receive a stem cell transplant.

The V and J genes are TRBV10-1 and TRBJ2-3, with D maybe TRBD2 (6 bases). V lost 11 bases, J lost 4 bases, and 10 bases lay in between. The CDR3 spans 11 residues. The V gene's germline CDR1 is WNHNN and CDR2 SYGVQD (reference sequence). The CDR3 region is CAQPGADTQYF. Written as DNA, the CDR3 is TGCGCCCAACCGGGGGCAGATACGCAGTATTTT.

J is TRBJ1-2 and V is TRBV4-3; D perhaps matches TRBD1 (5 bases). V lost 0 bases and J lost 7, with 18 bases in between. The CDR3 consists of 16 residues. Germline loops: CDR1 LGHNA, CDR2 YSLEER. The CDR3 spells CASSQDPYGAVRGYTF. The DNA for the CDR3 is TGCGCCAGCAGCCAAGATCCATATGGGGCTGTTCGTGGCTACACCTTC.

This chain joins TRBV4-2 and TRBJ1-3, with no clear D. The germline CDR1 and CDR2 sequences are LGHNA and YNFKEQ. V dropped 0 bases and J dropped 10 bases, with 7 bases sitting between them. This CDR3 spans 12 amino acids. Here the CDR3 reads CASSQDSPTIYF. Written as DNA, the CDR3 is TGTGCCAGCAGCCAAGACTCCCCAACCATATATTTT.

V usage is TRBV10-3 and J usage is TRBJ2-5; 8 bases map to TRBD2. Germline CDR1 and CDR2: ENHRY and SYGVKD. The CDR3 totals 13 residues. J gave up 2 bases and V 7 bases, and 3 bases lay outside the gene matches. The CDR3 DNA sequence: TGTGCCATCACGGCGGGGGGACAAGAGACCCAGTACTTC. Translated, it gives CAITAGGQETQYF.

This clonotype occurred once. The CDR3 sequence: CATHGQENSPLHF. The CDR3 region has the DNA TGTGCCACTCACGGACAGGAAAATTCACCCCTCCACTTT. The rearrangement links TRBV6-2 or TRBV6-3 to TRBJ1-6, with 7 bases lining up with TRBD1. There are 13 residues in the CDR3. Losses at the gene ends were 10 bases for V and 7 bases for J; bases not matched to a gene: 7. Germline CDR1 reads MNHEY; CDR2 reads SVGEGT.

The chain is built from TRBV7-2 and TRBJ2-7; D perhaps matches TRBD2 (5 bases). V was trimmed by 5 bases and J by 10 bases, leaving 15 bases between them. Germline loops: CDR1 SGHTA, CDR2 FQGNSA. The CDR3 extends over 12 amino acids. CDR3 bases: TGTGCCAGCAGCCTCGATCTACGGGGACAGTACTTC. Its protein product is CASSLDLRGQYF.

This chain joins TRBV20-1 and TRBJ1-3, with 7 bases that match TRBD1. The V and J ends lost 5 bases and 4 bases, in that order; junction bases with no gene match: 5. Germline loops: CDR1 DFQATT, CDR2 SNEGSKA (reference sequence). The length of the CDR3 is 13 residues. CDR3 loop: CSAYTGAGNTIYF. Here the CDR3 DNA reads TGCAGTGCTTACACAGGGGCCGGAAACACCATATATTTT.

This chain links TRBV20-1 with TRBJ2-7; 9 bases are a match to TRBD1. The CDR3 contains 15 residues. J was trimmed by 3 bases and V by 3 bases; bases with no gene match: 9. Germline V gene lookup returns CDR1 DFQATT and CDR2 SNEGSKA (reference sequence). In DNA, the CDR3 is TGCAGTGCTAGGTACGGGGACAGGGACTTCTACGAGCAGTACTTC. Its protein product is CSARYGDRDFYEQYF.

This chain joins TRBV3-1 and TRBJ2-5; TRBD2 might be the D (5 bases). The germline gives CDR1 LGHDT, CDR2 YNNKEL (reference sequence). V gave up 6 bases and J gave up 1 base, with 9 bases separating them. The CDR3 covers 13 residues. The chain's CDR3 is CASSPGVQETQYF. The CDR3 coding sequence is TGTGCCAGCAGTCCCGGGGTCCAAGAGACCCAGTACTTC.

J is TRBJ2-5 and V is TRBV18; D call uncertain. The germline gives CDR1 KGHSH, CDR2 LQKENI. CDR3 length equals 14 residues. Trimming stripped 2 bases from V and 0 bases from J, with 7 bases between. CDR3 loop: CASSPKAYQETQYF. The CDR3 DNA reads TGTGCCAGCTCACCAAAGGCGTACCAAGAGACCCAGTACTTC.

The chain's CDR3 is CASSLGPGTGDDTQYF. CDR3 nucleotides: TGTGCCAGCAGCTTAGGTCCTGGGACAGGGGACGATACGCAGTATTTT. The chain links TRBV7-6 to TRBJ2-3; TRBD1 matches 10 bases. This CDR3 contains 16 residues. Germline CDR1 and CDR2: SGHVS and FNYEAQ. With V trimmed by 1 base and J by 6 bases, 7 bases remained unmatched.

This clonotype was seen a handful of times. The chain has TRBV6-1 and TRBJ2-3; the D is unclear. V lost 8 bases and J lost 2, with 11 bases in between. This CDR3 is built from 13 residues. Germline CDR1 is MNHNS and CDR2 is SASEGT. The CDR3 is CASLLPNTDTQYF. In nucleotides, the CDR3 is TGTGCCAGCCTCCTTCCCAACACAGATACGCAGTATTTT.

This chain joins TRBV2 and TRBJ1-1; 9 bases agree with TRBD1. V dropped 5 bases and J dropped 0; count of bases not matched to a gene: 1. Looked up from germline, CDR1 is SNHLY and CDR2 is FYNNEI. This CDR3 contains 14 residues. The CDR3 sequence is CASSRTGVNTEAFF. The CDR3 DNA is TGTGCCAGCAGTCGGACAGGGGTGAACACTGAAGCTTTCTTT.

V is TRBV5-5 and J is TRBJ1-2, with 8 bases that match TRBD1. The germline V gene has CDR1 SGHKS and CDR2 YYEKEE (reference sequence). V gave up 7 bases and J gave up 2 bases; unmatched junction bases: 1. There are 12 residues in the CDR3. Here the CDR3 DNA reads TGTGCCAGCGGACAGGGAAACTATGGCTACACCTTC. This codes for CASGQGNYGYTF.

The genes are TRBV20-1 and TRBJ2-3; the D is unclear. CDR1 and CDR2 (germline): DFQATT, SNEGSKA (reference sequence). Trimming left V 3 bases short and J 6 bases short, with 7 bases between. This CDR3 comprises 11 residues. CDR3 nucleotide sequence: TGCAGTGCTAGCTCTCAGGATACGCAGTATTTT. Translation gives CSASSQDTQYF.

Only a few counts were recorded for this clonotype. The J gene is TRBJ2-5, the V gene TRBV12-3 or TRBV12-4, with TRBD2 matching 7 bases. After removal of 3 bases from V and 0 bases from J, the junction contained 13 bases not matched to a gene. The CDR3 covers 18 residues. Written as DNA, the CDR3 is TGTGCCAGCAGTTTTCGGGTATGGGCTAGCGGCGACCAAGAGACCCAGTACTTC. It codes for CASSFRVWASGDQETQYF.

The chain links TRBV19 to TRBJ2-7; 12 nucleotides match TRBD1. The germline V gene encodes CDR1 LNHDA and CDR2 SQIVND (reference sequence). The CDR3 consists of 14 residues. Unmatched junction bases numbered 7, after V lost 8 bases and J lost 5 bases. CDR3 loop: CASGAGTGGHEQYF. CDR3 bases: TGTGCCAGTGGTGCCGGGACAGGGGGCCACGAGCAGTACTTC.

The chain recombines TRBV11-2 with TRBJ1-4; D is uncertain. The germline CDR1 and CDR2 sequences are SGHAT and FQNNGV. The V and J ends lost 1 base and 7 bases respectively, with 7 bases between them. The CDR3 covers 13 residues. CDR3 bases: TGTGCCAGCAGCTTAGCCGGGATTGAAAAACTGTTTTTT. This encodes CASSLAGIEKLFF.

The chain joins TRBV19 to TRBJ2-1; 8 bases line up with TRBD2. The germline V gene has CDR1 LNHDA and CDR2 SQIVND (reference sequence). Trimming at V came to 10 bases and at J to 3 bases, leaving 8 bases not matched to a gene. CDR3 length: 14 amino acids. The CDR3 spells CATVGLANYNEQFF. The CDR3 DNA reads TGTGCCACCGTCGGACTAGCTAACTACAATGAGCAGTTCTTC.

The chain combines TRBV12-3 or TRBV12-4 with TRBJ2-7; no firm D call. Trimming stripped 6 bases from V and 6 bases from J, with 9 bases between. This CDR3 is 11 amino acids long. CDR3 in amino acids: CASSYLSEQYF. The CDR3 bases are TGTGCCAGCAGCTATCTAAGCGAGCAGTACTTC.

This clonotype was observed many times. This chain connects TRBV12-3 or TRBV12-4 to TRBJ2-7; 8 bases match TRBD1. The CDR3 is 16 amino acids. V was clipped by 6 bases and J by 5 bases; unmatched bases: 15. The CDR3 region has the DNA TGTGCCAGCAGACCTCCAAGGGGGGCAGGGGGCGACGAGCAGTACTTC. Amino acid sequence: CASRPPRGAGGDEQYF.

V and J are TRBV14 and TRBJ1-2; no firm D call. V lost 5 bases, J lost 8 bases, and 15 bases lay in between. From germline, CDR1 is SGHDN and CDR2 FVKESK. This CDR3 is 13 amino acids long. Here the CDR3 reads CASSYHNGRGYTF. The CDR3 DNA sequence: TGTGCCAGCAGCTATCACAATGGGCGCGGCTACACCTTC. Based on the CDR3 plus reference TRBV14 and TRBJ1-2, the full variable domain is EAGVTQFPSHSVIEKGQTVTLRCDPISGHDNLYWYRRVMGKEIKFLLHFVKESKQDESGMPNNRFLAERTGGTYSTLKVQPAELEDSGVYFCASSYHNGRGYTFGSGTRLTVV.

CDR3 sequence reads: CASSLGSGWSYEQYF. The DNA of the CDR3 is TGTGCCAGCAGCTTAGGCAGCGGGTGGTCCTACGAGCAGTACTTC. V is TRBV13 and J is TRBJ2-7, with D perhaps matching TRBD2 (6 bases). The CDR3 sequence is 15 residues long. CDR1 is PRHDT and CDR2 is FYEKMQ in the germline V gene (reference sequence). V dropped 0 bases and J dropped 1 base, with 10 bases sitting between them.

V usage is TRBV7-9 and J usage is TRBJ2-1; D is possibly TRBD2 (7 bases). The CDR3 runs 12 residues. Germline lookup yields CDR1 SEHNR and CDR2 FQNEAQ (reference sequence). The V gene lost 5 bases and the J gene lost 7 bases, with 9 bases spanning the gap. The CDR3 loop reads CASSGGANEQFF. The CDR3 DNA reads TGTGCCAGCAGCGGGGGGGCGAATGAGCAGTTCTTC.